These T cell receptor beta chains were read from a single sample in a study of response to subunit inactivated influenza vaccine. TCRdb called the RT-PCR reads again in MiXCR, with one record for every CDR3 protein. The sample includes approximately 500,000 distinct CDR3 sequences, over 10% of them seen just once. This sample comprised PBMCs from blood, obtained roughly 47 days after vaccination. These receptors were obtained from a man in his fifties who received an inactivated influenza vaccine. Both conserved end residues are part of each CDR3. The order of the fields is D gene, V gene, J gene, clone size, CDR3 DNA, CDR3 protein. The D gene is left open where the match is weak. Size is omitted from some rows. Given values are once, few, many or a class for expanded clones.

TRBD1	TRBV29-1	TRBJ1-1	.	TGCAGCGTTGCGGGACAGGGCTGGGGTATGAACACTGAAGCTTTCTTT	CSVAGQGWGMNTEAFF
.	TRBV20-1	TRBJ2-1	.	TGCAGTGCGAAGCTTTATGAGCAGTTCTTC	CSAKLYEQFF
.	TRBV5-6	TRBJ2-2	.	TGTGCCAGCAGCTCCAGGGCTAGTGGAAACACCGGGGAGCTGTTTTTT	CASSSRASGNTGELFF
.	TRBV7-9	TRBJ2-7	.	TGTGCCAGCAGCTTAGGTCTAGGCCACGAGCAGTACTTC	CASSLGLGHEQYF
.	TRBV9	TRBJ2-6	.	TGTGCCAGCAGCGTAGGCTGGGGCTCTGGGGCCAACGTCCTGACTTTC	CASSVGWGSGANVLTF
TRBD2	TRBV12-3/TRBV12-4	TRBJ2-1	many	TGTGCCAGCAGAAGTGGGACTAGCGGGAGGAATGAGCAGTTCTTC	CASRSGTSGRNEQFF
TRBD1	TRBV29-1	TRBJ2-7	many	TGCAGCGTACTACAGGGGTCCTACGAGCAGTACTTC	CSVLQGSYEQYF
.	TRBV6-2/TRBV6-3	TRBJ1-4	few	TGTGCCAGCAGTTATTTCCGGATCCGTCTGGGTGAAAAACTGTTTTTT	CASSYFRIRLGEKLFF
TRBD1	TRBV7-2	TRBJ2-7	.	TGTGCCAGCAGCTTTTCCGGGACAGGGGGCTCGTACGAGCAGTACTTC	CASSFSGTGGSYEQYF
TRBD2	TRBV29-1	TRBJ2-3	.	TGCAGCGTTGGGATCGGGGGGGGTACGCAGTATTTT	CSVGIGGGTQYF
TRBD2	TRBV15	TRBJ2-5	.	TGTGCCTCCAGCAGCGGACTAGCGACACAAGAGACCCAGTACTTC	CASSSGLATQETQYF
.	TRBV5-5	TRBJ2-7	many	TGTGCCAGCAGCTTGGGGGCAGCTGGCTCCTACGAGCAGTACTTC	CASSLGAAGSYEQYF
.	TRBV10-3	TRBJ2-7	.	TGTGCCATCAGTGAGCGGGGGGCCCACGAGCAGTACTTC	CAISERGAHEQYF
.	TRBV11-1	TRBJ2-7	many	TGTGCCAGCAGCTTAGGTGGGAACGACTACGAGCAGTACTTC	CASSLGGNDYEQYF
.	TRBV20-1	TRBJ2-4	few	TGCAGTGCTAGTAGGGGAGCCAAAAACATTCAGTACTTC	CSASRGAKNIQYF
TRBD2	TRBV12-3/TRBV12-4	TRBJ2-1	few	TGTGCCAGCAGACGGACTAGCGGGAGCGGCGATGAGCAGTTCTTC	CASRRTSGSGDEQFF
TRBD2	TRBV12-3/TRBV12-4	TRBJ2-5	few	TGTGCCAGCAGTTTGCTTAGCGGGGTTCAAGAGACCCAGTACTTC	CASSLLSGVQETQYF
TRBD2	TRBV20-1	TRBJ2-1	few	TGCAGTGCTAGTTGGGCTCGCGGGAGAGCCTACAATGAGCAGTTCTTC	CSASWARGRAYNEQFF
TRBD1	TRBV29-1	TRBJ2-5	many	TGCAGCGCCCCCGGGACAGGGGGGGAAGAGACCCAGTACTTC	CSAPGTGGEETQYF
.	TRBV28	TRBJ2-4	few	TGTGCCAGCAGTCCCCGAACGCCGGGACTTCAGTACTTC	CASSPRTPGLQYF
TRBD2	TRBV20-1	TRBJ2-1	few	TGCAGTGCCGGAGAGAGACTAGCGGGAGTGGATGAGCAGTTCTTC	CSAGERLAGVDEQFF
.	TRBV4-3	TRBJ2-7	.	TGCGCCAGCAGCCAAGCTTTGTCGGCAGGGTCGTCCGAGCAGTACTTC	CASSQALSAGSSEQYF
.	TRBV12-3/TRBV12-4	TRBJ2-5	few	TGTGCCAGCAGTTCTTGGGCAGGGAGGGAGACCCAGTACTTC	CASSSWAGRETQYF
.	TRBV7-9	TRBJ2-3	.	TGTGCCAGCAGCCCCTGGGTAGCTCCAGATACGCAGTATTTT	CASSPWVAPDTQYF
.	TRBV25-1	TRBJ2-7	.	TGTGCCAGCAGTGAATACCGGGCCCCTTACGAGCAGTACTTC	CASSEYRAPYEQYF
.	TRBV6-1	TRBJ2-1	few	TGTGCCAGCAGTAGAATGGCTTCCTACAATGAGCAGTTCTTC	CASSRMASYNEQFF
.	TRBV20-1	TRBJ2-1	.	TGCAGTGCTAGAGATGTGGCGAGCAATGAGCAGTTCTTC	CSARDVASNEQFF
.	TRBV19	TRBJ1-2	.	TGTGCCAGTAGTATACTGGGGGCCCACTATGGCTACACCTTC	CASSILGAHYGYTF
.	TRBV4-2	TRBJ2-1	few	TGTGCCAGCAGCCCAGACACTGGGGGGAATGAGCAGTTCTTC	CASSPDTGGNEQFF
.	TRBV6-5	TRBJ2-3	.	TGTGCCAGCAGTTCTTGGGGGAACACAGATACGCAGTATTTT	CASSSWGNTDTQYF
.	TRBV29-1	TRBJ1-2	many	TGCAGCGTTGAAGATAAAGTCGGTGGCTACACCTTC	CSVEDKVGGYTF
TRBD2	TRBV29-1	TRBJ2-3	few	TGCAGCGTTGAAGCGGGGGGAGATACGCAGTATTTT	CSVEAGGDTQYF